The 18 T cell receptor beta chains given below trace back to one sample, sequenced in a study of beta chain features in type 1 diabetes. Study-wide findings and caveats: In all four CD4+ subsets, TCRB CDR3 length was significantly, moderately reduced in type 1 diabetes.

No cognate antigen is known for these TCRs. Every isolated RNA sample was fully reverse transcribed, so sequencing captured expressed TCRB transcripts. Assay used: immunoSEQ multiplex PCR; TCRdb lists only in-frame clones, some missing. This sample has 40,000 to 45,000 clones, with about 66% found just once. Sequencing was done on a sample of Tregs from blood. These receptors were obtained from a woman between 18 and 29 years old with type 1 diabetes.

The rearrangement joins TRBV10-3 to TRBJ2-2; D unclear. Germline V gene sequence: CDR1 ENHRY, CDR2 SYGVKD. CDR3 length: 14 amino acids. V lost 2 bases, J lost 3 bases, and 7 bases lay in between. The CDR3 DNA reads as TGTGCCATCAGTGAGGGTCGGGACACCGGGGAGCTGTTTTTT. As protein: CAISEGRDTGELFF.

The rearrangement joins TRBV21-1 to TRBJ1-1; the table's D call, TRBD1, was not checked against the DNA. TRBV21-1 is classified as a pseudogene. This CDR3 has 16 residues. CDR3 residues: CASSNRTGGEHTEAFF. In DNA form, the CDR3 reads TGTGCCAGCAGCAACCGGACAGGGGGCGAGCACACTGAAGCTTTCTTT.

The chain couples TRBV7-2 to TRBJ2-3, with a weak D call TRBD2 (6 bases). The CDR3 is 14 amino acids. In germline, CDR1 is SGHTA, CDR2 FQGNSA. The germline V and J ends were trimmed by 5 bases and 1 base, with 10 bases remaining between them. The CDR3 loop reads CASSRPSGTDTQYF. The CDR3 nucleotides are TGTGCCAGCAGCCGCCCTAGCGGCACAGATACGCAGTATTTT.

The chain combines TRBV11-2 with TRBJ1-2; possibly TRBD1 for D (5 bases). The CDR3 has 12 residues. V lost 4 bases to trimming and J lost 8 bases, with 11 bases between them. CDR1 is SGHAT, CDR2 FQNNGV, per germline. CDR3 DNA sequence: TGTGCCAGCAGCTCCTTGACAGCCGGCTACACCTTC. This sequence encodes CASSSLTAGYTF. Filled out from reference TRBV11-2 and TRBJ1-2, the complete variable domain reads EAGVAQSPRYKIIEKRQSVAFWCNPISGHATLYWYQQILGQGPKLLIQFQNNGVVDDSQLPKDRFSAERLKGVDSTLKIQPAKLEDSAVYLCASSSLTAGYTFGSGTRLTVV.

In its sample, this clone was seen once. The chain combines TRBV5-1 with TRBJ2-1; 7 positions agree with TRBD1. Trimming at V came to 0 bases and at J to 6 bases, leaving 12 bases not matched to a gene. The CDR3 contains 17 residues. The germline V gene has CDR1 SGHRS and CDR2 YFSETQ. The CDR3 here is CASSLDGWNRGLNEQFF. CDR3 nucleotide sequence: TGCGCCAGCAGCTTGGATGGCTGGAACAGGGGCCTCAATGAGCAGTTCTTC.

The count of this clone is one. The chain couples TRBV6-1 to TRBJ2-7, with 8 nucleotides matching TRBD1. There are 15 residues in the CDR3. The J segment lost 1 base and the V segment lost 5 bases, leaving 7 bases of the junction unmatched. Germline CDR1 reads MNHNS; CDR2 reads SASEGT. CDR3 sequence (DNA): TGTGCCAGCAGTTCCAGGGGGCTGATGTCCTACGAGCAGTACTTC. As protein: CASSSRGLMSYEQYF.

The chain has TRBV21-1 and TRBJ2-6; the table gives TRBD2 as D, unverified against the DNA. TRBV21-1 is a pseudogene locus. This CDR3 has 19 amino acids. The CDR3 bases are TGTGCCAAACCTAGTAGGGCGGGAGGAGGTTGGAGTGGGGCCAACGTCCTGACTTTC. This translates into CAKPSRAGGGWSGANVLTF.

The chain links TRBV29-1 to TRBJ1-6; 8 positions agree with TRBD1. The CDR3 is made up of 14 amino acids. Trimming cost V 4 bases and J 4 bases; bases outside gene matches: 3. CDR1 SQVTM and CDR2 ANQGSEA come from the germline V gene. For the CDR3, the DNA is TGCAGCGTTGGGACAGGGACTTATAATTCACCCCTCCACTTT. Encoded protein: CSVGTGTYNSPLHF.

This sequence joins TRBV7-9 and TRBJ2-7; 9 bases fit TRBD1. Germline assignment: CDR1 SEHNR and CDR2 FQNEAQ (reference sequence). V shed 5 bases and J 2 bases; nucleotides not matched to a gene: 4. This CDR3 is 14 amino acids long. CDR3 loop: CASSPDRGTYEQYF. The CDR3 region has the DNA TGTGCCAGCAGCCCGGACAGGGGAACCTACGAGCAGTACTTC. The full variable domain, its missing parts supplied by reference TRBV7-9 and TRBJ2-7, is DTGVSQNPRHKITKRGQNVTFRCDPISEHNRLYWYRQTLGQGPEFLTYFQNEAQLEKSRLLSDRFSAERPKGSFSTLEIQRTEQGDSAMYLCASSPDRGTYEQYFGPGTRLTVT.

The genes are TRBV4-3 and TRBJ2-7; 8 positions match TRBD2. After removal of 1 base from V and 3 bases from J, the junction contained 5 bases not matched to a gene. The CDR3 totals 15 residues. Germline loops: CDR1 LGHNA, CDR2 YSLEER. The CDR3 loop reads CASSQGEREHYEQYF. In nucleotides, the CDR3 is TGCGCCAGCAGCCAAGGGGAGCGGGAGCACTACGAGCAGTACTTC.

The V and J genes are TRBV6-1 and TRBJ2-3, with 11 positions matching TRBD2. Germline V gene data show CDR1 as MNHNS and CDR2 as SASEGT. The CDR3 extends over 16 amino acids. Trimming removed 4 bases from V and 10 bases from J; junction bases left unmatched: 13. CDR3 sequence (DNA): TGTGCCAGCAGTGTGGCCCTAGCGGGAGGCCGACCCTCGCAGTATTTT. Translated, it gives CASSVALAGGRPSQYF.

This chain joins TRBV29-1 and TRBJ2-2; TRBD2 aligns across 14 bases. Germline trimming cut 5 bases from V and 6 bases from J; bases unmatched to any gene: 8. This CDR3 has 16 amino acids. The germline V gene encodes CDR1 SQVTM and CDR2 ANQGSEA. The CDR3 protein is CSVYPPGLAGAGELFF. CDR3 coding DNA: TGCAGCGTTTACCCTCCGGGACTAGCGGGAGCCGGGGAGCTGTTTTTT.

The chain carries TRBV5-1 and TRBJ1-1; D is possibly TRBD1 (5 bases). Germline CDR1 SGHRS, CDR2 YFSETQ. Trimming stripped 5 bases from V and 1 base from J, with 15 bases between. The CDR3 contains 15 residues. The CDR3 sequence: CASSLGDYKNTEAFF. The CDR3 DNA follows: TGCGCCAGCAGTTTAGGGGATTATAAGAACACTGAAGCTTTCTTT.

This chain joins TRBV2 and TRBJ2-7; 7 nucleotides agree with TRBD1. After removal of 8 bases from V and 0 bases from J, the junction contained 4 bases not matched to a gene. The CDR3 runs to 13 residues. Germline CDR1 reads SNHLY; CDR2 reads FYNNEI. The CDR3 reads CASSGTVSYEQYF. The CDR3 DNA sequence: TGTGCCAGCTCCGGGACAGTCTCCTACGAGCAGTACTTC.

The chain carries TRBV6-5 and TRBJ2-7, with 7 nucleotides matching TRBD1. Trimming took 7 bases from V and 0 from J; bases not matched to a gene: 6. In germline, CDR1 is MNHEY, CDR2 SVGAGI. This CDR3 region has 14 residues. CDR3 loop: CASTTDRRSYEQYF. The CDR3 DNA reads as TGTGCCAGCACCACGGACAGGCGCTCCTACGAGCAGTACTTC.

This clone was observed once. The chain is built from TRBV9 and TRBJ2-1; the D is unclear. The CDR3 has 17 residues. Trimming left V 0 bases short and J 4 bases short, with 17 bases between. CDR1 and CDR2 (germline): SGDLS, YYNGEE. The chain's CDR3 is CASSVGGPPYRYNEQFF. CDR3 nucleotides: TGTGCCAGCAGCGTAGGCGGTCCCCCCTATCGATACAATGAGCAGTTCTTC. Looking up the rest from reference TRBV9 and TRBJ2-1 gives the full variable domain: DSGVTQTPKHLITATGQRVTLRCSPRSGDLSVYWYQQSLDQGLQFLIQYYNGEERAKGNILERFSAQQFPDLHSELNLSSLELGDSALYFCASSVGGPPYRYNEQFFGPGTRLTVL.

The CDR3 DNA reads as TGCAGCGTAAGGAGACAGCATAATGAAAAACTGTTTTTT. Encoded protein: CSVRRQHNEKLFF. The V call is TRBV29-1, the J call TRBJ1-4; TRBD1 is a possible D gene (5 bases). Germline V lookup: CDR1 SQVTM, CDR2 ANQGSEA. The CDR3 is 13 residues long. V gave up 6 bases and J gave up 4 bases, with 12 bases separating them. Variable domain in full (rest from reference TRBV29-1 and TRBJ1-4): SAVISQKPSRDICQRGTSLTIQCQVDSQVTMMFWYRQQPGQSLTLIATANQGSEATYESGFVIDKFPISRPNLTFSTLTVSNMSPEDSSIYLCSVRRQHNEKLFFGSGTQLSVL.

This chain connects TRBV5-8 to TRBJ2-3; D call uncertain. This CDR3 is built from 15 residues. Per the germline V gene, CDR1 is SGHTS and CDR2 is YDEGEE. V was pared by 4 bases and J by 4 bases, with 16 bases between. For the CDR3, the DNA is TGTGCCAGCAGCCCCCTGAGCCCCACCGCAGATACGCAGTATTTT. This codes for CASSPLSPTADTQYF.